The T cell receptor (beta chain) under discussion was sequenced for a study of T cell repertoires in ileal Crohn's disease. Eligibility required adulthood, ileal or ileocolonic Crohn's disease and indicated ileocolonic resection. Whole-study results and caveats: Endoscopic recurrence occurred in every patient whose clonality exceeded 26.8%.

Only in-frame clones appear in the TCRdb table, and some are missing; sequencing was by immunoSEQ multiplex PCR. The table shows fewer than 4,500 clones, with roughly 71% occurring only once. Germline V gene lookup returns CDR1 SGHRS and CDR2 YFSETQ. CDR3 size: 14 residues. The V segment lost 1 base and the J segment 3 bases; nucleotides outside the gene matches: 1. In its sample, this clone was seen once. What it recognizes is unknown. V is TRBV5-1 and J is TRBJ2-1; 7 bases match TRBD2. The specimen was ileal tissue. This sequence originates from an adult with Crohn's disease. The DNA of the CDR3 is TGCGCCAGCAGCTTGACGGGGGGCTACAATGAGCAGTTCTTC. Residues: CASSLTGGYNEQFF.